The 15 T cell receptor beta chains in this list originate from one sample, sequenced in a study of HIV-infected children after antiretroviral therapy interruption. The sample's treatment: PENTA 11 planned treatment interruption arm or continuous ART arm. Unique molecular identifiers were included in an RNA-based 3' RACE TCR library. TCRdb itself ran the 3' RACE reads through MiXCR, one entry per CDR3 protein. The data show fewer than 45,000 distinct CDR3 sequences, less than 8.5% seen once. The sequencing used CD45RA+ CD4+ T cells from PBMCs, pooled from several time points, collected from a donor given antiretroviral therapy, either interrupted or continuous. This sample's subset: naive CD4+ CD45RA+ CD45RO- T cells. These receptors were collected from a pool of human donors with HIV.

This clonotype showed up many times. The chain uses TRBV27 and TRBJ2-1, with 8 positions matching TRBD1. The germline gives CDR1 MNHEY, CDR2 SMNVEV (reference sequence). This CDR3 region has 16 residues. V shed 3 bases and J 6 bases; nucleotides not matched to a gene: 10. The CDR3 DNA is TGTGCCAGCAGTTTTCACGGACAGGGTTCGGGCAATGAGCAGTTCTTC. It codes for CASSFHGQGSGNEQFF.

On this clonotype: A much more abundant neighbour one base away suggests this may be a read error. V and J are TRBV11-1 and TRBJ2-3, with D hard to call. V lost 6 bases and J lost 5, with 9 bases in between. The germline V gene has CDR1 SGHAT and CDR2 FQDESV (reference sequence). The CDR3 consists of 12 residues. As DNA, the CDR3 is TGTGCCAGCAGAGAGTTCATAGATACGCAGTATTTT. It specifies CASREFIDTQYF.

This chain uses TRBV12-3 or TRBV12-4 with TRBJ1-1, with D possibly matching TRBD1 (5 bases). This CDR3 is built from 16 residues. The ends were cut back, 5 bases at V and 1 base at J, with 17 bases in the middle. For the CDR3, the DNA is TGTGCCAGCAGTCCACGGGGCGGAGCAGAGAACACTGAAGCTTTCTTT. Its translation is CASSPRGGAENTEAFF.

This clonotype has at least ten counts. This rearrangement joins TRBV19 to TRBJ1-5; 7 nucleotides align to TRBD1. J gave up 2 bases and V 5 bases, and 3 bases lay outside the gene matches. The germline V gene has CDR1 LNHDA and CDR2 SQIVND (reference sequence). The CDR3 spans 14 residues. CDR3 amino acids: CASSLTGGNQPQHF. CDR3 bases: TGTGCCAGTAGTCTCACAGGGGGCAATCAGCCCCAGCATTTT.

This clonotype occurred many times. A junction boundary mismatches the germline segment, possibly from a read error. This rearrangement joins TRBV10-3 to TRBJ2-4; 11 nucleotides agree with TRBD1. The germline V gene encodes CDR1 ENHRY and CDR2 SYGVKD. CDR3 length: 13 amino acids. The CDR3 spells CASGTGGQNTLYF. The CDR3 bases are TGTGCCAGCGGGACAGGGGGTCAAAACACCTTGTACTTT.

This clonotype was recorded at least ten times. The chain is built from TRBV6-6 and TRBJ2-3, with TRBD1 as a possible D gene (6 bases). Germline V gene data show CDR1 as MNHNY and CDR2 as SVGAGI (reference sequence). V was cut by 4 bases and J by 3 bases, with 14 bases left in between. This CDR3 comprises 15 residues. In DNA form, the CDR3 reads TGTGCCAGCAGTTTTAACAGGGAAGGTACAGATACGCAGTATTTT. Residues: CASSFNREGTDTQYF.

The chain combines TRBV27 with TRBJ2-3, with D unclear. Germline CDR1 reads MNHEY; CDR2 reads SMNVEV (reference sequence). The ends were cut back, 3 bases at V and 7 bases at J, with 20 bases in the middle. The CDR3 has 16 amino acids. CDR3 coding DNA: TGTGCCAGCAGTTTGGGCGACAAGCTTCTCACGCATACGCAGTATTTT. Translated: CASSLGDKLLTHTQYF.

This clonotype was counted a few times. The chain couples TRBV6-2 or TRBV6-3 to TRBJ2-3, with TRBD1 identical over 8 bases. This CDR3 has 16 amino acids. Unmatched junction bases numbered 11, after V lost 6 bases and J lost 3 bases. Germline V gene lookup returns CDR1 MNHEY and CDR2 SVGEGT. DNA of the CDR3: TGTGCCAGCAGCGGACCCCGGGACAGGCTAACAGATACGCAGTATTTT. Protein: CASSGPRDRLTDTQYF.

This clonotype occurred many times. V and J are TRBV12-5 and TRBJ2-7; D call uncertain. V was trimmed by 5 bases and J by 2 bases, leaving 10 bases between them. This CDR3 is 13 amino acids long. CDR1 LGHNT and CDR2 FRNRAP come from the germline V gene. This chain's CDR3 is CASGPTAPYEQYF. Written as DNA, the CDR3 is TGTGCTAGTGGTCCCACGGCCCCCTACGAGCAGTACTTC.

This clonotype came up many times. This sequence joins TRBV10-3 and TRBJ2-1; no clear D gene. Per germline, CDR1 ENHRY and CDR2 SYGVKD. CDR3 length: 13 amino acids. Trimming shortened V by 10 bases and J by 9 bases, and 19 bases separated the two germline ends. The CDR3 region is CASGDAGYAEQFF. The CDR3 bases are TGTGCCAGCGGTGATGCTGGCTATGCTGAGCAGTTCTTC.

This chain links TRBV7-3 with TRBJ2-3, with D possibly matching TRBD2 (6 bases). V was cut by 6 bases and J by 0 bases, with 16 bases left in between. Looked up from germline, CDR1 is SGHTA and CDR2 is FQGTGA. The CDR3 length is 16 residues. As DNA, the CDR3 is TGTGCCAGCAGACATATTCCGGGAGCCAGCACAGATACGCAGTATTTT. As protein: CASRHIPGASTDTQYF.

This clonotype was seen repeatedly, ten times or more. The gene calls are TRBV20-1 and TRBJ1-6, with a tentative D call TRBD1 (6 bases). The V gene lost 3 bases and the J gene lost 8 bases, with 17 bases spanning the gap. CDR1 DFQATT and CDR2 SNEGSKA come from the germline V gene (reference sequence). The CDR3 contains 15 residues. CDR3 in amino acids: CSASEGVVSDSPLHF. The CDR3 coding sequence is TGCAGTGCTAGCGAGGGGGTGGTTTCGGATTCACCCCTCCACTTT.

CDR3 bases: TGCAGCCTTCCAGCGACAGGTTCCTACGAGCAGTACTTC. Its translation: CSLPATGSYEQYF. The chain is built from TRBV20-1 and TRBJ2-7, with D perhaps TRBD1 (6 bases). The CDR3 runs 13 residues. Germline V gene data show CDR1 as DFQATT and CDR2 as SNEGSKA (reference sequence).

The chain couples TRBV7-2 to TRBJ2-3, with D possibly TRBD2 on 6 matching bases. Germline CDR1 is SGHTA and CDR2 is FQGNSA. The CDR3 length is 17 residues. Deletions cut 1 base from V and 4 bases from J, with 18 bases between. The CDR3 DNA sequence: TGTGCCAGCAGCTTAGTCGGGACTCCCAGTCGGGCAGATACGCAGTATTTT. Its protein product is CASSLVGTPSRADTQYF. The full variable domain, with the rest looked up from reference TRBV7-2 and TRBJ2-3, is GAGVSQSPSNKVTEKGKDVELRCDPISGHTALYWYRQSLGQGLEFLIYFQGNSAPDKSGLPSDRFSAERTGGSVSTLTIQRTQQEDSAVYLCASSLVGTPSRADTQYFGPGTRLTVL.

The chain joins TRBV29-1 to TRBJ1-1; a weak D match, TRBD1 (5 bases). V lost 7 bases, J lost 4 bases, and 16 bases lay in between. Germline V gene data show CDR1 as SQVTM and CDR2 as ANQGSEA. The CDR3 loop spans 13 amino acids. The CDR3 loop reads CSGGLGSGTEAFF. The CDR3 DNA follows: TGCAGCGGGGGCCTAGGATCAGGCACTGAAGCTTTCTTT. Full variable domain (missing parts from reference TRBV29-1 and TRBJ1-1): SAVISQKPSRDICQRGTSLTIQCQVDSQVTMMFWYRQQPGQSLTLIATANQGSEATYESGFVIDKFPISRPNLTFSTLTVSNMSPEDSSIYLCSGGLGSGTEAFFGQGTRLTVV.